Below, 7 T cell receptor beta chains from the same sample are listed, as sequenced in a study of shared clonotypes between healthy human individuals. TCRdb's copy holds only in-frame clones and misses some; the assay was immunoSEQ multiplex PCR. The sample consists of about 490,000 clones, approximately 82% of them appearing once. Sequencing was performed on PBMCs. The receptors come from a woman aged 40 to 50 in good health. Some clones in this sample may be carry-over from other donors' samples.

The CDR3 loop reads CASSSTGTGIYEQYF. The CDR3 DNA follows: TGTGCCAGCAGTTCCACGGGGACAGGCATCTACGAGCAGTACTTC. The V call is TRBV28, the J call TRBJ2-7; TRBD1 matches at 8 bases. From germline, CDR1 is MDHEN and CDR2 SYDVKM. The CDR3 consists of 15 residues. J was trimmed by 3 bases and V by 4 bases; bases with no gene match: 8.

The chain employs TRBV9 and TRBJ1-4; 9 bases agree with TRBD1. Looked up from germline, CDR1 is SGDLS and CDR2 is YYNGEE. The length of the CDR3 is 19 residues. With 3 bases clipped from V and 0 bases from J, the junction kept 12 bases outside the gene matches. CDR3 DNA: TGTGCCAGCAGCGGGGGCCGGGACAGGGACCCGACAACTAATGAAAAACTGTTTTTT. This translates into CASSGGRDRDPTTNEKLFF.

V usage is TRBV19 and J usage is TRBJ1-5, with D hard to call. The CDR3 is made up of 15 amino acids. Trimming left V 3 bases short and J 0 bases short, with 9 bases between. The germline V gene encodes CDR1 LNHDA and CDR2 SQIVND (reference sequence). CDR3 sequence: CASSMGISSNQPQHF. CDR3 nucleotides: TGTGCCAGTAGTATGGGGATTTCTAGCAATCAGCCCCAGCATTTT.

The chain has TRBV30 and TRBJ2-7; no reliable D call. The CDR3 is made up of 12 amino acids. The V gene lost 1 base and the J gene lost 1 base, with 5 bases spanning the gap. CDR1 GTSNPN and CDR2 SVGIG come from the germline V gene (reference sequence). Written as DNA, the CDR3 is TGTGCCTGGAGTGAAAAATCCTACGAGCAGTACTTC. It is translated as CAWSEKSYEQYF.

The V call is TRBV19, the J call TRBJ2-5, with 8 bases identical to TRBD1. CDR3 size: 14 residues. Trimming took 4 bases from V and 8 from J; bases not matched to a gene: 9. Looked up from germline, CDR1 is LNHDA and CDR2 is SQIVND (reference sequence). DNA of the CDR3: TGTGCCAGTAGTACCACAGGGGGTTTGTACACCCAGTACTTC. Translation gives CASSTTGGLYTQYF.

As to this clone: This likely comes from a read error, as the CDR3 has no conserved phenylalanine or tryptophan at its end. It is unclear where the CDR3 begins or ends on the DNA, so no DNA is shown, and the CDR3 is as TCRdb lists it. The chain couples TRBV5-4 to TRBJ2-7; the table's D call, TRBD1, was not checked against the DNA. The CDR3 is 12 residues long, ends included. Looked up from germline, CDR1 is SGHNT and CDR2 is YYREEE (reference sequence). CDR3 loop: CASSLDDRDVIL.

The chain uses TRBV4-2 and TRBJ2-1; TRBD1 aligns across 8 bases. V dropped 0 bases and J dropped 7; count of bases not matched to a gene: 8. The CDR3 has 16 residues. Germline CDR1 LGHNA, CDR2 YNFKEQ. The CDR3 here is CASSQDPDRAANEQFF. The CDR3 region has the DNA TGTGCCAGCAGCCAAGATCCGGACAGGGCGGCGAATGAGCAGTTCTTC.